Here is one T cell receptor (beta chain) with its context. The CDR3 length is 14 residues. This entry comes from a study of blood T cell repertoires in COVID-19. Repertoires were generated with immunoSEQ multiplex PCR, while TCRdb's copy carries only in-frame clones and drops some. The data contain under 250,000 clones, almost 85% of them singletons. The chain combines TRBV21-1 with TRBJ1-1; TRBD1 reflects the table's D call only, with no check against the DNA. TRBV21-1 is designated a pseudogene. The sample taken for sequencing was peripheral blood. This clonotype was sampled from a woman in her 70s with COVID-19, enrolled during active disease. The CDR3 bases are TGTGCCAGCAGCAGGGACAGGGAACGAATTGAAGCTTTCTTT. Its protein product is CASSRDRERIEAFF.